This entry lists 3 T cell receptor beta chains sequenced from one sample in a study of blood T cells in healthy people across ages. Sample-barcoded 5' priming and a J-beta primer mix drove a second PCR of about 6 to 12 cycles. Via MiXCR, TCRdb re-called the 5' RACE reads, giving one row per CDR3 protein. There are just over 1 million distinct CDR3 sequences in the sample; 35% to 50% occur only once, and under 20% lies in the top ten. Material for sequencing was blood. The origin of the receptors is a woman aged 60 to 75 in good health.

Comment on this clonotype: An end of the junction does not agree with germline; a read error may underlie this. The chain employs TRBV29-1 and TRBJ2-1, with TRBD1 identical over 9 bases. The CDR3 is 14 residues long. The V gene's germline CDR1 is SQVTM and CDR2 ANQGSEA. The CDR3: CSARLGQGYNERFF. DNA of the CDR3: TGCAGCGCCAGACTGGGACAGGGCTACAATGAGCGGTTCTTC.

The rearrangement uses TRBV5-1 and TRBJ2-1; 8 bases are shared with TRBD1. CDR1 is SGHRS and CDR2 is YFSETQ in the germline V gene. Trimming took 5 bases from V and 5 from J; bases not matched to a gene: 6. This CDR3 is 14 amino acids long. The CDR3 bases are TGCGCCAGCAGGTGGACAGGGACGAACAATGAGCAGTTCTTC. As protein: CASRWTGTNNEQFF. The variable domain in full, with the rest retrieved from reference TRBV5-1 and TRBJ2-1, is KAGVTQTPRYLIKTRGQQVTLSCSPISGHRSVSWYQQTPGQGLQFLFEYFSETQRNKGNFPGRFSGRQFSNSRSEMNVSTLELGDSALYLCASRWTGTNNEQFFGPGTRLTVL.

The V call is TRBV2, the J call TRBJ1-2; 7 nucleotides line up with TRBD1. This CDR3 is 11 amino acids long. Germline V lookup: CDR1 SNHLY, CDR2 FYNNEI. The ends lost 7 bases at V and 8 bases at J; junction bases unmatched: 4. This CDR3 is CASKGADGYTF. The CDR3 region has the DNA TGTGCCAGCAAGGGGGCTGACGGCTACACCTTC.